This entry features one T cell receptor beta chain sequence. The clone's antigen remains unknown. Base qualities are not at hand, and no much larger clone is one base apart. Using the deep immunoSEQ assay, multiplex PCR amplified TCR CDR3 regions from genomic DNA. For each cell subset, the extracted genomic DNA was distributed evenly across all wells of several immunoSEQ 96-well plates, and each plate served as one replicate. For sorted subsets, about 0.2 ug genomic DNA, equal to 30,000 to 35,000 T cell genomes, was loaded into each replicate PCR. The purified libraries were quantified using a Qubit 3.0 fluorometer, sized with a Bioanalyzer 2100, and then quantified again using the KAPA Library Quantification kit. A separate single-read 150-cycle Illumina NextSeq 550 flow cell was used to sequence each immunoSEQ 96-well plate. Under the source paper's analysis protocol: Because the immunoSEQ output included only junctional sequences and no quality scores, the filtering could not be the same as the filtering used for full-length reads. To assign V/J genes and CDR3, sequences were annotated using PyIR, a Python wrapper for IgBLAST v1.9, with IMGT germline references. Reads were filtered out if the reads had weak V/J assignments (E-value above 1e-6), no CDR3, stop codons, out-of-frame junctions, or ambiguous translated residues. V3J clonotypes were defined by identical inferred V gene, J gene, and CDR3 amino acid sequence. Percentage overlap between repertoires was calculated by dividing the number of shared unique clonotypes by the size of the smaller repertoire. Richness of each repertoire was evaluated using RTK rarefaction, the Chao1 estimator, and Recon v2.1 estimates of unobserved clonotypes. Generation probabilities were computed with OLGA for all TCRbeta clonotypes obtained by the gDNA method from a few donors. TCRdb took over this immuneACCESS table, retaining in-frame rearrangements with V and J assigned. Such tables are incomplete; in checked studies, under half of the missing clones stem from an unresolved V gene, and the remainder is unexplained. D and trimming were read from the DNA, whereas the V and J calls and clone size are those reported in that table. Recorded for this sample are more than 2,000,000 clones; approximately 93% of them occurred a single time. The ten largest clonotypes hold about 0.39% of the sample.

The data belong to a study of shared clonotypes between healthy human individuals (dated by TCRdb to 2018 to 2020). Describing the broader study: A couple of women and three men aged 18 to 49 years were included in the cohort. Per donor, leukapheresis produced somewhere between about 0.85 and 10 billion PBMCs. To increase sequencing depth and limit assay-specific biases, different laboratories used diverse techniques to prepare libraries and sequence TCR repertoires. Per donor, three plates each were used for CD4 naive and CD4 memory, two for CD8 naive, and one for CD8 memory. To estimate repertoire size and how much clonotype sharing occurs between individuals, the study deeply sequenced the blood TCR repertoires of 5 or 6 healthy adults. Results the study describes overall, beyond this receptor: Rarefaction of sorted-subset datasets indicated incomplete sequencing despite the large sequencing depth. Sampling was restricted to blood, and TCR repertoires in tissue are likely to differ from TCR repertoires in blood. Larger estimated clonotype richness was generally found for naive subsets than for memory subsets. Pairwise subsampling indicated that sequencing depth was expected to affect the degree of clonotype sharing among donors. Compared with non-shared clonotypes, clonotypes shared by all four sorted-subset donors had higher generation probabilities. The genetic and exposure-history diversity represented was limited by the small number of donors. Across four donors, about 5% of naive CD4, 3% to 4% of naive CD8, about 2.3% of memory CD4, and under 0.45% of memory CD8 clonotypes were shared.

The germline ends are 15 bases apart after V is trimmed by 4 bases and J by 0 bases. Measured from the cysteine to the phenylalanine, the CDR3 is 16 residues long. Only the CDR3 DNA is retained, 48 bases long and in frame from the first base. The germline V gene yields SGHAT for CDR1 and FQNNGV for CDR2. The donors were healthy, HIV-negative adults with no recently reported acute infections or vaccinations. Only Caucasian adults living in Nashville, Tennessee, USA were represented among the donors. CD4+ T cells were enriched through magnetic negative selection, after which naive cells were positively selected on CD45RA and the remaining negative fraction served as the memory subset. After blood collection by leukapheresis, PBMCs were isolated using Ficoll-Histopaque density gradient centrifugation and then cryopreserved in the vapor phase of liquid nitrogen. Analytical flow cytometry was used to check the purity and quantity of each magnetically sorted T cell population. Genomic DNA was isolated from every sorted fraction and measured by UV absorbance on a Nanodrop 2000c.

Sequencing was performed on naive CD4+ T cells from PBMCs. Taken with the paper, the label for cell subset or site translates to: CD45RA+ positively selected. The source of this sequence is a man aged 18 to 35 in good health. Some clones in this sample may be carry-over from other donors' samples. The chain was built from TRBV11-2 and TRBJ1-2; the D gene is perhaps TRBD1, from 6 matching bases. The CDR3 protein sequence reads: CASSSKQGLANYGYTF. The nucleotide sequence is TGTGCCAGCAGCTCGAAACAGGGCTTAGCTAACTATGGCTACACCTTC.